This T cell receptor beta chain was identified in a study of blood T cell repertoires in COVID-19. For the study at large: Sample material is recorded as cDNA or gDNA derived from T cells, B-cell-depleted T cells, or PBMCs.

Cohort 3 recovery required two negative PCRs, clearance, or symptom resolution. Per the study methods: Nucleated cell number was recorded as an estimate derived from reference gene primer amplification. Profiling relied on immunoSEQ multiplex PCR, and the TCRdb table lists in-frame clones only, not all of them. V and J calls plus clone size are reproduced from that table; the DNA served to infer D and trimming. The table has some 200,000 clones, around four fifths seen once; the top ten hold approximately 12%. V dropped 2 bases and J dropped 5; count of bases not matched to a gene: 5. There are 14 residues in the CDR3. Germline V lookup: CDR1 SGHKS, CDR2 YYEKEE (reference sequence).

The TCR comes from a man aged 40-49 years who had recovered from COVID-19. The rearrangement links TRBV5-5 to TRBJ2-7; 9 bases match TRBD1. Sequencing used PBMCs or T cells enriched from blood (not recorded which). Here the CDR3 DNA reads TGTGCCAGCAGCTTTACAGGGGGCCAACACGAGCAGTACGTC. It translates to CASSFTGGQHEQYV.